This is a list of T cell receptor beta chains from one sample in a study of blood T cell repertoires in COVID-19. The method was immunoSEQ multiplex PCR; TCRdb's version includes in-frame clones alone and lacks a portion of them. The sample has 200,000 to 250,000 clones, approximately 81% seen once; the top ten hold 2.9%. The specimen sequenced was peripheral blood. These receptors were taken from a man aged 50 to 60 who had recovered from COVID-19. CDR3s include the opening cysteine and the closing phenylalanine or tryptophan. Fields, in order: V gene, D gene, J gene, clone size, CDR3 protein, CDR3 DNA. A D gene is named only where the DNA matches it firmly. Clone size is stated in some rows and not others, as once, few, many or a class when expanded.

>TRBV7-8|.|TRBJ1-6|.
CASRKGGGQYNSPLHF
TGTGCCAGCAGAAAAGGGGGTGGCCAGTATAATTCACCCCTCCACTTT
>TRBV4-2|.|TRBJ2-5|.
CASSQAAGQETQYF
TGTGCCAGCAGCCAAGCGGCGGGACAAGAGACCCAGTACTTC
>TRBV27|.|TRBJ2-7|.
CASSQTGSGYEQYF
TGTGCCAGCAGTCAGACCGGTAGCGGATACGAGCAGTACTTC
>TRBV5-4|.|TRBJ2-7|.
CASSLGGRGRYEQYF
TGTGCCAGCAGCCTGGGTGGGCGGGGAAGATACGAGCAGTACTTC
>TRBV20-1|.|TRBJ2-7|once
CSASTDLGAGEQYF
TGCAGTGCTAGTACCGACCTGGGTGCGGGCGAGCAGTACTTC
>TRBV5-6|TRBD1|TRBJ1-6|.
CASSRAGQGGDNSPLHF
TGTGCCAGCAGCCGGGCGGGACAGGGAGGGGATAATTCACCCCTCCACTTT
>TRBV18|.|TRBJ2-7|.
CASSEGLSSYEQYF
TGTGCCAGCTCGGAGGGTCTATCCTCCTACGAGCAGTACTTC
>TRBV3-1/TRBV3-2|.|TRBJ1-6|once
CASSQGQVNSPLHF
TGTGCCAGCAGCCAAGGACAGGTTAATTCACCCCTCCACTTT
>TRBV6-1|.|TRBJ1-1|.
CASSESWQGNTEAFF
TGTGCCAGCAGTGAATCTTGGCAGGGGAACACTGAAGCTTTCTTT
>TRBV6-1|TRBD1|TRBJ1-2|.
CASSDRGRPPGYGYTF
TGTGCCAGCAGTGACAGGGGGCGCCCCCCCGGCTATGGCTACACCTTC
>TRBV18|.|TRBJ2-5|.
CASSPRRSQETQYF
TGTGCCAGCTCACCTCGTCGGAGCCAAGAGACCCAGTACTTC
>TRBV5-1|.|TRBJ2-7|.
CASSARASSYEQYF
TGCGCCAGCAGCGCGCGGGCTAGCTCCTACGAGCAGTACTTC
>TRBV18|TRBD1|TRBJ2-3|.
CASSPGTGSTDTQYF
TGTGCCAGCTCACCCGGGACAGGGTCCACAGATACGCAGTATTTT
>TRBV28|.|TRBJ1-2|.
CASSLETRESGYTF
TGTGCCAGCAGTTTGGAAACTAGGGAAAGTGGCTACACCTTC
>TRBV5-1|.|TRBJ1-1|.
CASSLKFRGMNTEAFF
TGCGCCAGCAGCTTGAAGTTTCGAGGGATGAACACTGAAGCTTTCTTT
>TRBV4-1|TRBD1|TRBJ2-1|.
CASSQETGGTRDEQFF
TGCGCCAGCAGCCAAGAAACAGGGGGCACAAGAGATGAGCAGTTCTTC
>TRBV11-2|TRBD1|TRBJ2-5|few
CASSLRDRVKTQYF
TGTGCCAGCAGCTTACGGGACAGGGTAAAGACCCAGTACTTC
>TRBV6-5|TRBD2|TRBJ2-1|.
CASSYGGLAANNEQFF
TGTGCCAGCAGTTACGGTGGACTAGCGGCCAACAATGAGCAGTTCTTC
>TRBV5-5|TRBD2|TRBJ2-2|.
CASSPTLAANTGELFF
TGTGCCAGCAGCCCAACCCTAGCGGCGAACACCGGGGAGCTGTTTTTT
>TRBV27|.|TRBJ2-3|.
CASSFSGFTDTQYF
TGTGCCAGCAGTTTTTCGGGGTTCACAGATACGCAGTATTTT
>TRBV29-1|.|TRBJ2-3|.
CSGRADSTDTQYF
TGCAGCGGGCGAGCGGACAGCACAGATACGCAGTATTTT
>TRBV30|TRBD1|TRBJ2-4|once
CAWSRGLAKNIQYF
TGTGCCTGGAGCAGGGGGCTAGCCAAAAACATTCAGTACTTC
>TRBV24-1|TRBD2|TRBJ2-7|.
CATSERLAGVYEQYF
TGTGCCACCAGTGAAAGACTAGCGGGAGTGTACGAGCAGTACTTC
>TRBV19|TRBD2|TRBJ2-7|.
CASSITSGRANEQYF
TGTGCCAGTAGTATTACTAGCGGGAGGGCCAACGAGCAGTACTTC
>TRBV28|.|TRBJ2-7|.
CASTPGGSYEQYF
TGTGCCAGCACCCCAGGGGGGTCCTACGAGCAGTACTTC
>TRBV5-4|TRBD2|TRBJ2-1|.
CASSFWGRALNEQFF
TGTGCCAGCAGTTTTTGGGGGAGGGCCCTCAATGAGCAGTTCTTC
>TRBV28|.|TRBJ1-2|few
CASSPGRGGYTF
TGTGCCAGCAGTCCAGGGCGGGGAGGCTACACCTTC
>TRBV18|TRBD1|TRBJ2-1|.
CASSPPGGDRAYNEQFF
TGTGCCAGCTCACCACCTGGGGGGGACAGGGCCTACAATGAGCAGTTCTTC
>TRBV5-1|TRBD2|TRBJ2-6|.
CASSSSGRAQSGANVLTF
TGCGCCAGCAGCTCTAGCGGGAGGGCCCAGTCTGGGGCCAACGTCCTGACTTTC
>TRBV27|TRBD2|TRBJ2-1|.
CASSRYTGLAYEQFF
TGTGCCAGCAGTCGGTACACGGGACTAGCGTATGAGCAGTTCTTC
>TRBV28|TRBD2|TRBJ2-7|.
CASRNTASGRSTYEQYF
TGTGCCAGCAGGAATACCGCTAGCGGGAGGTCCACCTACGAGCAGTACTTC
>TRBV29-1|TRBD2|TRBJ2-3|.
CSVWGTSGIDTQYF
TGCAGCGTTTGGGGGACTAGCGGGATTGATACGCAGTATTTT
>TRBV6-5|.|TRBJ2-1|.
CASSRPGAEQFF
TGTGCCAGCAGCCGACCTGGGGCTGAGCAGTTCTTC
>TRBV7-8|TRBD2|TRBJ2-1|.
CASSLFMAGGEAAVEINEQFF
TGTGCCAGCAGCTTATTCATGGCGGGAGGAGAGGCGGCAGTAGAAATCAATGAGCAGTTCTTC
>TRBV9|TRBD1|TRBJ2-3|.
CASSVVSGQGVNTQYF
TGTGCCAGCAGCGTAGTCTCGGGACAGGGTGTTAATACGCAGTATTTT
>TRBV7-9|TRBD1|TRBJ1-1|.
CASSLAGQGTEAFF
TGTGCCAGCAGCTTAGCCGGACAGGGGACTGAAGCTTTCTTT
>TRBV7-2|TRBD2|TRBJ2-7|.
CASSPLSSGSSYEQYF
TGTGCCAGCAGCCCCTTGTCTAGCGGGAGCTCCTACGAGCAGTACTTC
>TRBV6-5|.|TRBJ2-2|.
CASSYSHRVYTGELFF
TGTGCCAGCAGTTACTCCCACAGGGTCTACACCGGGGAGCTGTTTTTT
>TRBV19|.|TRBJ2-7|.
CASSLDEGIEQYF
TGTGCCAGTAGTCTCGACGAGGGAATCGAGCAGTACTTC
>TRBV11-2|.|TRBJ2-2|.
CASSARRGELFF
TGTGCCAGCAGCGCAAGGAGGGGGGAGCTGTTTTTT
>TRBV4-2|TRBD1|TRBJ1-2|many
CASSPGQGRGYTF
TGTGCCAGCAGCCCAGGACAGGGCCGCGGCTACACCTTC
>TRBV15|.|TRBJ1-1|once
CATSRDSGGATEAFF
TGTGCCACCAGCAGAGATTCGGGTGGGGCCACTGAAGCTTTCTTT
>TRBV19|.|TRBJ1-4|.
CASSFRRQAAATNEKLFF
TGTGCCAGTAGTTTCCGACGACAGGCGGCCGCAACTAATGAAAAACTGTTTTTT
>TRBV19|TRBD1|TRBJ1-2|.
CASSTAGGYGYTF
TGTGCCAGTAGTACCGCAGGGGGCTATGGCTACACCTTC